This T cell receptor (beta chain) originates from a study of breast tumors, draining lymph nodes, adjacent tissues. General observations from the study: The data were judged consistent with most tumor T cells coming from lymph node and expanding in tumor. Tumors had less TCR diversity than lymph nodes, more than nontumor tissue. Data only fit, rather than demonstrated, lymph node origin of most tumor T cells.

The V gene's germline CDR1 is MGHRA and CDR2 YSYEKL. This CDR3 is 15 amino acids long. V was trimmed by 4 bases and J by 0 bases, leaving 11 bases between them. Worth noting for this clonotype: Its specificity is unknown. A much larger clone lies one base from this, so it may be a read error. This CDR3 is missing its conserved last phenylalanine or tryptophan, likely due to a read error.

TCRdb recomputed calls from the multiplex PCR reads with MiXCR, one row per CDR3 protein. This sample carries fewer than 150,000 distinct CDR3 sequences, roughly 20% of them seen once, and the ten largest clones take 2.2%. Axillary draining lymph nodes of breast cancer patients supplied the node samples. The chain employs TRBV4-1 and TRBJ2-3; tentative D call: TRBD2 (6 bases). The sequencing input was axillary lymph node tissue. The origin of this receptor is a female donor with breast cancer. Some clones in this sample may be carry-over from other donors' samples. The CDR3, as DNA: TGCGCCAGCAGCCCGTGGGACTTTAGCACAGATACGCAGTATTCT. It yields the protein CASSPWDFSTDTQYS.